What follows is one T cell receptor (beta chain) and its context. Authors' data handling: Amplification of reference gene primers provided the estimated nucleated cell counts. Using immunoSEQ multiplex PCR, the repertoire was profiled, and TCRdb retains in-frame clones only, with some absent. V and J calls and clone size are copied from that table; D and trimming were computed from the DNA. The sample holds over 100,000 clones, 85% seen once. These data come from a study of blood T cell repertoires in COVID-19. In the study overall: The United States, Italy and Spain provided the acute and convalescent COVID-19 samples. PBMCs, B-cell-depleted T cells, or T cells provided the cDNA or gDNA that made up the material.

CDR3 length equals 16 residues. J is TRBJ1-2 and V is TRBV21-1; the table's D gene call, TRBD1, was not cross checked with the DNA. TRBV21-1 represents a pseudogene. The sequenced material came from peripheral blood. This TCR derives from a man older than 75 with acute or convalescent COVID-19. For the CDR3, the DNA is TGTGCCAGCGGTGTACTGAGGGGGCGTATCCACTATGGCTACACCTTC. Protein sequence: CASGVLRGRIHYGYTF.